This TCR beta chain came from a study of cytomegalovirus exposure and HLA in healthy donors. Study-wide background: From 150 million to 200 million T cells, an earlier analysis saw some 120 million unique TCR beta sequences. Points from the study as a whole: Specificity of three CMV-associated chains for CMV antigens was verified in vitro. In all likelihood, a cluster of highly shared sequence variants was a sequencing artifact. In a later analysis, across HLA loci, associated TCR counts were highest for DRB1, lowest for HLA-C.

This clone was seen more than once but under ten times. Its antigen is unidentified. CDR3 length: 16 residues. The germline CDR1 and CDR2 sequences are SGHTA and FQGTGA. With 5 bases clipped from V and 2 bases from J, the junction kept 6 bases outside the gene matches. This PCR relied on a set of 60 Vbeta primers and 13 Jbeta primers. The protocol was immunoSEQ multiplex PCR, while the TCRdb copy is restricted to in-frame clones and leaves out a portion. The data show 100,000 or so clones, 75% seen once. Input material: PBMCs. The TCR originated in a woman aged 18-35 years in good health and CMV-seropositive. This rearrangement joins TRBV7-3 to TRBJ2-3; 11 nucleotides line up with TRBD2. This chain's CDR3 is CASSPIAGGITDTQYF. For the CDR3, the DNA is TGTGCCAGCAGCCCCATAGCGGGAGGGATCACAGATACGCAGTATTTT.